The T cell receptor (beta chain) under discussion was sequenced for a study of blood T cell repertoires in COVID-19. Study as a whole: The samples span acute and convalescent COVID-19 from the United States, Italy and Spain. T cells, B-cell-depleted T cells, or PBMCs provided the cDNA or gDNA that served as material.

As originally analysed: Nucleated cell counts were estimated from reference gene primer amplification. Generated by immunoSEQ multiplex PCR, the TCRdb table keeps only in-frame clones and is missing some. D and trimming come from the DNA, and the V and J calls and clone size come from that table. The repertoire holds about 50,000 clones, with less than 95% as singletons. Per the germline V gene, CDR1 is MNHEY and CDR2 is SVGAGI. Trimming cost V 0 bases and J 4 bases, with 12 bases left between them. The length of the CDR3 is 15 residues. The sample consisted of peripheral blood. The chain recombines TRBV6-5 with TRBJ1-2; D is unclear. The TCR comes from a man aged 35-49 years with acute or convalescent COVID-19. The CDR3, as DNA: TGTGCCAGCAGTTACTCGACTGGGTCTGTCTATGGCTACACCTTC. Protein product: CASSYSTGSVYGYTF.